This note documents a single TCR beta chain sequence. The antigen remains unidentified. These data belong to a study of T cell responses to AZD1222 COVID-19 vaccine. Findings and limits, study-wide: Dominant at 160-218 and 743-854, vaccine-associated CD4 TCRs also spanned spike. Elevations in Spike-specific TCR breadth and depth followed administration of two AZD1222 doses. Just a handful of AZD1222 recipients tested seropositive at baseline. White British people made up most donors, females outnumbered males, and clonal diversity was possibly underestimated.

Looked up from germline, CDR1 is MDHEN and CDR2 is SYDVKM. The CDR3 totals 11 residues. V gave up 4 bases and J gave up 8 bases, with 8 bases separating them. Here immunoSEQ multiplex PCR was the method, and the copy in TCRdb shows in-frame clones only, minus some. The table lists tens of thousands of clones, under 95% of them singletons. Sequences were derived from peripheral blood, sampled on day 0 of MenACWY control vaccination. The chain carries TRBV28 and TRBJ1-1; D gene uncertain. The source of this sequence is an adult in good health. CDR3 sequence: CASSSFVEAFF. The CDR3 DNA is TGTGCCAGCAGTTCCTTTGTCGAAGCTTTCTTT.